Shown below are 9 T cell receptor beta chains from a single sample sequenced in a study of OX40 agonist ivuxolimab in advanced cancers. This table comes from immunoSEQ multiplex PCR, and its TCRdb copy is limited to in-frame clones, with some not included. Here the sample spans about 64,000 clones, approximately 82% being singletons. Sequences were derived from CD4+ or CD8+ T cells sorted from blood, sampled in a trial of the OX40 agonist ivuxolimab. These receptors all come from an adult with an advanced solid tumor such as melanoma, head and neck, liver or kidney cancer.

The chain links TRBV27 to TRBJ1-5; the D is unclear. This CDR3 spans 13 amino acids. The V and J ends lost 8 bases and 7 bases respectively, with 15 bases between them. Looked up from germline, CDR1 is MNHEY and CDR2 is SMNVEV (reference sequence). DNA of the CDR3: TGTGCCAGCGGCTATTCGCTATGGCAGCCCCAGCATTTT. Amino acids: CASGYSLWQPQHF.

The gene calls are TRBV7-6 and TRBJ1-6; 7 nucleotides line up with TRBD1. The CDR3 sequence is 18 residues long. After removal of 2 bases from V and 9 bases from J, the junction contained 16 bases not matched to a gene. Germline CDR1 SGHVS, CDR2 FNYEAQ. CDR3 region: CASSLFPTGEKYGSPLHF. The DNA for the CDR3 is TGTGCCAGCAGCTTATTCCCCACAGGGGAGAAATACGGTTCACCCCTCCACTTT.

Of note for this clone: An end of the junction differs from the germline gene, which may be a read error. The chain has TRBV7-7 and TRBJ2-5; perhaps TRBD2 as D (5 bases). This CDR3 spans 13 amino acids. CDR1 and CDR2 from the germline V gene are SSHAT and FNYEAQ (reference sequence). CDR3 sequence (DNA): TGTGCTAGCAGCTTAATACCGGGGGAGACCCAGTACTTC. Translated: CASSLIPGETQYF. The variable domain in full, with the rest retrieved from reference TRBV7-7 and TRBJ2-5, is GAGVSQSPRYKVTKRGQDVTLRCDPISSHATLYWYQQALGQGPEFLTYFNYEAQPDKSGLPSDRFSAERPEGSISTLTIQRTEQRDSAMYRCASSLIPGETQYFGPGTRLLVL.

The chain combines TRBV7-9 with TRBJ2-7; 8 positions match TRBD2. Germline V lookup: CDR1 SEHNR, CDR2 FQNEAQ (reference sequence). Trimming cost V 1 base and J 2 bases; bases outside gene matches: 4. This CDR3 contains 15 residues. The CDR3 bases are TGTGCCAGCAGCTTAGTTTCCGGGAGGGCCTACGAGCAGTACTTC. It is translated as CASSLVSGRAYEQYF.

This clone was counted between two and nine times. V gene TRBV6-6 combines with J gene TRBJ1-1, with D hard to call. The V gene lost 6 bases and the J gene lost 4 bases, with 9 bases spanning the gap. The CDR3 has 12 residues. The germline V gene encodes CDR1 MNHNY and CDR2 SVGAGI (reference sequence). The CDR3 nucleotides are TGTGCCAGCAGCTTCCGGGGCACTGAAGCTTTCTTT. Protein: CASSFRGTEAFF.

This chain connects TRBV7-3 to TRBJ2-7; TRBD1 might be the D (6 bases). CDR3 length: 15 residues. Per the germline V gene, CDR1 is SGHTA and CDR2 is FQGTGA. Between the trimmed V and J ends, which lost 10 bases and 6 bases, there was a span of 25 bases. DNA for the CDR3: TGTGCCATGCATTCGTGTCTGGTAGGGGGTTTCGAGCAGTACTTC. Translating gives CAMHSCLVGGFEQYF.

This rearrangement joins TRBV5-6 to TRBJ1-4; D uncertain. V was trimmed by 7 bases and J by 0 bases, leaving 13 bases between them. The CDR3 loop spans 15 amino acids. Germline lookup yields CDR1 SGHDT and CDR2 YYEEEE. The CDR3 DNA reads TGTGCCAGCGACGCTAGAGGGACAACTAATGAAAAACTGTTTTTT. Encoded protein: CASDARGTTNEKLFF. The entire variable domain, with the rest obtained from reference TRBV5-6 and TRBJ1-4, is as follows: DAGVTQSPTHLIKTRGQQVTLRCSPKSGHDTVSWYQQALGQGPQFIFQYYEEEERQRGNFPDRFSGHQFPNYSSELNVNALLLGDSALYLCASDARGTTNEKLFFGSGTQLSVL.

This clone was found a few times. The rearrangement uses TRBV9 and TRBJ1-2; 10 bases map to TRBD1. The V and J ends lost 3 bases and 2 bases, in that order; junction bases with no gene match: 13. Germline assignment: CDR1 SGDLS and CDR2 YYNGEE. The CDR3 has 18 residues. This CDR3 is CASSARPGTGDGNYGYTF. The CDR3, as DNA: TGTGCCAGCAGCGCCCGTCCCGGGACAGGGGACGGCAACTATGGCTACACCTTC.

This clone has just a few counts. This rearrangement joins TRBV29-1 to TRBJ2-3; TRBD2 matches 8 bases. V lost 1 base to trimming and J lost 4 bases; unmatched junction nucleotides: 16. Per the germline V gene, CDR1 is SQVTM and CDR2 is ANQGSEA. The CDR3 covers 18 residues. The CDR3 DNA follows: TGCAGCGTTGAAGGATCCCATAGCGGGACCCCGGGGGCAGATACGCAGTATTTT. It yields the protein CSVEGSHSGTPGADTQYF.